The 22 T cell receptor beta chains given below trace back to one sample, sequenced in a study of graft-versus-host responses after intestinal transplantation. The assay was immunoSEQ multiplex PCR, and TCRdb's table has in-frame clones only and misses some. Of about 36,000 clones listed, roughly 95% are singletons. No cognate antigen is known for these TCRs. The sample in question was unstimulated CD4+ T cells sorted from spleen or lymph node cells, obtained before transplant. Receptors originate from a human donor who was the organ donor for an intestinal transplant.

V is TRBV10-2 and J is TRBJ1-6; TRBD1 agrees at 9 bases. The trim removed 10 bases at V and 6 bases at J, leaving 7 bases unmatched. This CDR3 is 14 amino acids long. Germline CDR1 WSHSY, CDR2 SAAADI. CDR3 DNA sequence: TGCGCCACCCTACCGGGACAGGGTAATTCACCCCTCCACTTT. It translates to CATLPGQGNSPLHF.

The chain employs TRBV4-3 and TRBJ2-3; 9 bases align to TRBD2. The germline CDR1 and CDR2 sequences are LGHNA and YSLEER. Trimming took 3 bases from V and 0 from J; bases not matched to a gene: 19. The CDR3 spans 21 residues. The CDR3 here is CASSHHREVASGATSTDTQYF. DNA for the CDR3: TGCGCCAGCAGCCATCATCGGGAGGTCGCTAGCGGGGCAACTAGCACAGATACGCAGTATTTT.

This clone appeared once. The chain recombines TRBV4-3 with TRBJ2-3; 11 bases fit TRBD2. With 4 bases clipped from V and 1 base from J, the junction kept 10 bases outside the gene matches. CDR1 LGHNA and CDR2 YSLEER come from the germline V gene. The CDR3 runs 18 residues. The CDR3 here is CASSRGPSGGPGTDTQYF. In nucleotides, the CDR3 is TGCGCCAGCAGCCGGGGTCCTAGCGGGGGGCCGGGCACAGATACGCAGTATTTT.

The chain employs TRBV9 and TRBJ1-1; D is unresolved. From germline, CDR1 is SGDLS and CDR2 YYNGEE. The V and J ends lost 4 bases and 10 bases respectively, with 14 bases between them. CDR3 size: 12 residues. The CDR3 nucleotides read TGTGCCAGCAGCTCCTTATTGGGCCCAGCTTTCTTT. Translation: CASSSLLGPAFF.

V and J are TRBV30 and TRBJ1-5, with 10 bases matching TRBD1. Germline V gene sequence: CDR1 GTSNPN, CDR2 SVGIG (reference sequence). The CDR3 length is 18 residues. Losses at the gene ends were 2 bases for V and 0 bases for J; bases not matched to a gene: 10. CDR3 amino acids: CAWSRRDRGTYSNQPQHF. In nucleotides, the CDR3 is TGTGCCTGGAGTCGCCGGGACAGGGGCACTTATAGCAATCAGCCCCAGCATTTT.

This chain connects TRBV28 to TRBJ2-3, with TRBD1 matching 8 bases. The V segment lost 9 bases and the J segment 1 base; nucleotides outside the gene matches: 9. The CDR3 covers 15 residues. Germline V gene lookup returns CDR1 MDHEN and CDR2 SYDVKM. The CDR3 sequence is CASQGASIGTDTQYF. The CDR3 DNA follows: TGTGCCAGTCAGGGGGCTTCTATAGGCACAGATACGCAGTATTTT.

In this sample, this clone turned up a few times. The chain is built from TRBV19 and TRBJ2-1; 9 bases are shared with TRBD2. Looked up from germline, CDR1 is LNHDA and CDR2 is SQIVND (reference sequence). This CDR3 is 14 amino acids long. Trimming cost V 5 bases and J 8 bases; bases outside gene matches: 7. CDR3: CASSPRRTSDEQFF. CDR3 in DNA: TGTGCCAGTAGTCCCCGCCGGACTAGCGATGAGCAGTTCTTC.

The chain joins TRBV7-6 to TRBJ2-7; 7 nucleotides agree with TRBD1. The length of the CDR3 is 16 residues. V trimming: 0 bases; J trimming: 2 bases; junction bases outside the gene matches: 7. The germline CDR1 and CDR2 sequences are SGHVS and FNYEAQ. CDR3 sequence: CASSLAYRGAAYEQYF. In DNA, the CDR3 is TGTGCCAGCAGCTTAGCGTACAGGGGCGCCGCCTACGAGCAGTACTTC.

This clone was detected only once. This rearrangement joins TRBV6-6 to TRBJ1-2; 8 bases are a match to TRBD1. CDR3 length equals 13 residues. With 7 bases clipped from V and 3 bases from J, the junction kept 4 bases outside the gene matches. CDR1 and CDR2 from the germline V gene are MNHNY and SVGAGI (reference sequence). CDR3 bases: TGTGCCAGCACTCTGACAGGGGACTATGGCTACACCTTC. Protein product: CASTLTGDYGYTF.

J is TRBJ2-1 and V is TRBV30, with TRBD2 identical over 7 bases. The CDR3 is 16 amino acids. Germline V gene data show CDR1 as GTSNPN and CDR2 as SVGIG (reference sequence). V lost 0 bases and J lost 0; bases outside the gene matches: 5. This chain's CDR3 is CAWSVHGGGSYNEQFF. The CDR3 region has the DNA TGTGCCTGGAGTGTGCATGGCGGGGGCTCCTACAATGAGCAGTTCTTC.

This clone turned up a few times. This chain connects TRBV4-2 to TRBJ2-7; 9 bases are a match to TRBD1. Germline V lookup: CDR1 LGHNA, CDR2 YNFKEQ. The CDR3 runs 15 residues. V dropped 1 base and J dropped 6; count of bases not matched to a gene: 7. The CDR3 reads CASSQGDRGSGEQYF. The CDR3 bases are TGTGCCAGCAGCCAAGGCGACAGGGGGTCGGGCGAGCAGTACTTC.

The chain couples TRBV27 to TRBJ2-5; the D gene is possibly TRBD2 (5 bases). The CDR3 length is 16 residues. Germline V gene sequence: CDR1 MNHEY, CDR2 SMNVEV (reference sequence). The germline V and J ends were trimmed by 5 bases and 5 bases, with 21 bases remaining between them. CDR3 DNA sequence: TGTGCCAGCAGTATCCCCCCAACAGCGGTTATGGAGACCCAGTACTTC. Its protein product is CASSIPPTAVMETQYF.

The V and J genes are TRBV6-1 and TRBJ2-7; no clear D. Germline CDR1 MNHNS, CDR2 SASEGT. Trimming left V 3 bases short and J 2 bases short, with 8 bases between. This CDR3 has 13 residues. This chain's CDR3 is CASSDGNTYEQYF. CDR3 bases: TGTGCCAGCAGTGATGGGAACACCTACGAGCAGTACTTC.

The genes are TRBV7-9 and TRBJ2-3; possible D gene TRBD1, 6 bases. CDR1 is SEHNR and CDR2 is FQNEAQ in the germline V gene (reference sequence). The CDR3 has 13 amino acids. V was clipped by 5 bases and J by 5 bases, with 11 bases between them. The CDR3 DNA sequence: TGTGCCAGCAGCGTGTGGGGGCAAGATACGCAGTATTTT. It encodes CASSVWGQDTQYF.

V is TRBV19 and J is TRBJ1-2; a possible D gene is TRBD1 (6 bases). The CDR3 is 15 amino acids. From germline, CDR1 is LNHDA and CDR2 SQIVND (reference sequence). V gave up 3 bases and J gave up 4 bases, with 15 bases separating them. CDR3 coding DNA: TGTGCCAGTAGTATGTGGCAGGGGCAAGGCTATGGCTACACCTTC. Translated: CASSMWQGQGYGYTF.

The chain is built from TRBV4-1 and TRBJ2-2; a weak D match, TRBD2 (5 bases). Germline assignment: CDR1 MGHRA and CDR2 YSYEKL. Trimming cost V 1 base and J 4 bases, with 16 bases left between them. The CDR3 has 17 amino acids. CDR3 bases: TGCGCCAGCAGCCAAGCGCCCGGCGGAGGCAGCACCGGGGAGCTGTTTTTT. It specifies CASSQAPGGGSTGELFF.

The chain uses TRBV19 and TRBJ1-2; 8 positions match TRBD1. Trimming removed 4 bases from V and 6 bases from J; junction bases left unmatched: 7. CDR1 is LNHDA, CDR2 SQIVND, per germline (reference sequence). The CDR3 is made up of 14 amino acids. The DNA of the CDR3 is TGTGCCAGTAGTACCTTGGGACAGGTACATGGCTACACCTTC. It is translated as CASSTLGQVHGYTF.

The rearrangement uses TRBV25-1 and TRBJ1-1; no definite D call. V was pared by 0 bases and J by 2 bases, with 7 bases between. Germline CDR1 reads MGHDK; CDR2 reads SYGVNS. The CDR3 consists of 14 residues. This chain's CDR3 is CASSEYNPNTEAFF. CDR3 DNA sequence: TGTGCCAGCAGTGAATATAATCCCAACACTGAAGCTTTCTTT.

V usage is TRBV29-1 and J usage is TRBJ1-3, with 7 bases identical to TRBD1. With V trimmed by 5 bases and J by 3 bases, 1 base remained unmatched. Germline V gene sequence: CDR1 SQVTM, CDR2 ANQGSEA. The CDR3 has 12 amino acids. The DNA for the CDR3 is TGCAGCGTTCGACAGGGTGGAAACACCATATATTTT. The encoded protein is CSVRQGGNTIYF.

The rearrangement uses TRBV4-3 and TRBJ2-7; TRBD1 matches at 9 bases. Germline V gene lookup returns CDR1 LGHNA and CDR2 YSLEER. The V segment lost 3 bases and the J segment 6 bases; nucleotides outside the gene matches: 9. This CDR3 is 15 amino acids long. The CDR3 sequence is CASSQVHRDRVEQYF. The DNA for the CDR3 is TGCGCCAGCAGCCAGGTTCACCGGGACAGGGTCGAGCAGTACTTC.

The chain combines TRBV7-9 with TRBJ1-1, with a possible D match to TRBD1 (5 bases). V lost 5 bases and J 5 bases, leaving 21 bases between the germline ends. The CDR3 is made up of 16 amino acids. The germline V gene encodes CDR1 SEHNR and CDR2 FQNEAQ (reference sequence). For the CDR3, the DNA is TGTGCCAGCAGCCCCCTTGTTGGGGGAGTGAGGACTGAAGCTTTCTTT. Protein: CASSPLVGGVRTEAFF.

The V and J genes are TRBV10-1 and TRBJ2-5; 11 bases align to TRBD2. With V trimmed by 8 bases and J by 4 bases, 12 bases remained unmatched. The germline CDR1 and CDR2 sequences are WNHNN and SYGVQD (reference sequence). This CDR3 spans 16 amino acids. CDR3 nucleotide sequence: TGCGCCAGCCGTAGCGGGGGGGCCGGGGGGAGAGAGACCCAGTACTTC. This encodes CASRSGGAGGRETQYF.